This T cell receptor (beta chain) appears in the sequencing data of a study of blood T cell repertoires in COVID-19 (dated by TCRdb to 2018 to 2021). As for the study more broadly: Samples from collaborators originated in the United States, Italy and Spain and spanned both the acute and convalescent phases of COVID-19. The samples were drawn from the first 160 participants of the ongoing ImmuneRACE study and from 1,254 subjects provided by 6 global collaborators. Where HLA class I and class II types were available, the types were taken from metadata supplied by the sample provider, not from assay-based typing. A de-identified subject ID, COVID-19 status, age in years and sex were almost always included in the sample metadata. The repertoires were released in a freely available public database meant as a resource for research on the immune response to SARS-CoV-2. The material from the prospective study consisted of cDNA or gDNA derived from T cells, B-cell-depleted T cells, or PBMCs. The dataset comprised deeply sampled blood TCRbeta repertoires from subjects exposed to, actively infected with, or recovered from COVID-19.

The full study reports these points: The quantity of clinical and demographic metadata differed by source and by participant and was supplied without curation.

Whole blood was collected in K2EDTA tubes by collaborating institutions according to the institutions' own protocols. For TCRbeta analysis, collaborators shipped samples as frozen whole blood, isolated PBMCs, or DNA extracted from either of those sample types. TCRbeta CDR3 regions were amplified from genomic DNA using the immunoSEQ Assay, a bias-controlled multiplex PCR. Under the source paper's analysis protocol: Within the assay, amplification of reference gene primers was used to estimate how many nucleated cells each sample contained. Sequence reads were collapsed and filtered to measure the absolute abundance of every unique TCRbeta CDR3 rearrangement. For each sample, productive Simpson clonality was calculated by taking the square root of Simpson's diversity index across productive rearrangements. TCRdb took this table from immuneACCESS and kept in-frame rearrangements with V and J called. Such tables lack part of the clones; where checked against another copy, unresolved V genes explain under half of the gap, and the rest is unexplained. That table gives V, J and clone size, and the DNA gave D and trimming. The sample table contains 75,000 to 95,000 clones; only one count was recorded for 85% to 90% of them. Approximately 4.3% of the sample lies in the top ten.

CDR1 MNHNY and CDR2 SVGAGI are derived from the germline V gene (reference sequence). The CDR3 spans 16 residues, from the cysteine through the phenylalanine. Only the CDR3 region is kept as DNA, spanning 48 bases read in frame from base 1. The junction shows trimming of 7 bases on V and 1 base on J, plus 18 bases between the germline ends. Concerning this clone: Which antigen it targets is not known. One base away there is no much larger clone; base qualities are not given.

The chain is made from TRBV6-6 and TRBJ2-3; TRBD1 is perhaps the D gene, given 5 matching bases. This TCR derives from a man aged 50-60 years with active COVID-19. Sample: peripheral blood. This receptor carries the CDR3 CASITDKRHGTDTQYF. The DNA sequence is TGTGCCAGCATCACGGACAAAAGGCATGGCACAGATACGCAGTATTTT.